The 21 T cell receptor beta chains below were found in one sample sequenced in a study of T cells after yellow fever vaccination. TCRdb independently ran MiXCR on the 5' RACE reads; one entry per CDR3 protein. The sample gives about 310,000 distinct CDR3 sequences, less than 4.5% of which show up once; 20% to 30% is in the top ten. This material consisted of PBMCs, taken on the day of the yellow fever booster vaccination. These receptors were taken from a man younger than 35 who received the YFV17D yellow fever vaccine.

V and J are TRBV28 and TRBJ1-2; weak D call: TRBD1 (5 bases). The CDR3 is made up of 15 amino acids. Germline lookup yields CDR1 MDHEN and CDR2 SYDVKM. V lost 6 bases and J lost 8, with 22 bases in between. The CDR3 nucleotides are TGTGCCAGCAGCCCCGAGCTCGGGGACCCTACCGGCTACACCTTC. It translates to CASSPELGDPTGYTF.

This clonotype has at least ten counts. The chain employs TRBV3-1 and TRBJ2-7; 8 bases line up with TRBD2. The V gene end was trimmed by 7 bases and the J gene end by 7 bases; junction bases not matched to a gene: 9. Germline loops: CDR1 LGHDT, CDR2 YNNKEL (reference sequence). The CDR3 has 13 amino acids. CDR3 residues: CASTPREGKEQYF. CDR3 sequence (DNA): TGTGCCAGCACCCCACGGGAGGGCAAGGAGCAGTACTTC.

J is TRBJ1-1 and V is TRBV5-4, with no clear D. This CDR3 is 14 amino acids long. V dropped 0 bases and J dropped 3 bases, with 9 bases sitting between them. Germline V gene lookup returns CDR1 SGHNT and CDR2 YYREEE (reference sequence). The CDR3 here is CASSLVGFDTEAFF. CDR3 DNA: TGTGCCAGCAGCTTGGTGGGGTTCGACACTGAAGCTTTCTTT. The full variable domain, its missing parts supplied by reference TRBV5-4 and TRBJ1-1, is ETGVTQSPTHLIKTRGQQVTLRCSSQSGHNTVSWYQQALGQGPQFIFQYYREEENGRGNFPPRFSGLQFPNYSSELNVNALELDDSALYLCASSLVGFDTEAFFGQGTRLTVV.

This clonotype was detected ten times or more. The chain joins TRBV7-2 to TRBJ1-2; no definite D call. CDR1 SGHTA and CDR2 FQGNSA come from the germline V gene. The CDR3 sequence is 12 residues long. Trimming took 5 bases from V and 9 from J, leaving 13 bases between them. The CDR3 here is CASSPPQSSYTF. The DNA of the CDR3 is TGTGCCAGCAGCCCCCCACAGAGTAGCTACACCTTC. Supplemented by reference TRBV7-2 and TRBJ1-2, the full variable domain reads GAGVSQSPSNKVTEKGKDVELRCDPISGHTALYWYRQSLGQGLEFLIYFQGNSAPDKSGLPSDRFSAERTGGSVSTLTIQRTQQEDSAVYLCASSPPQSSYTFGSGTRLTVV.

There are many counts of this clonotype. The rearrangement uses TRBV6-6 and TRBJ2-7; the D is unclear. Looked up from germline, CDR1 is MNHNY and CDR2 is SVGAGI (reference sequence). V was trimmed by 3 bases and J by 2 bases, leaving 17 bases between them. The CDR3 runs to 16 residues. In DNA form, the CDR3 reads TGTGCCAGCAGTTATCAAGGGCGGACCAACCCCTACGAGCAGTACGTC. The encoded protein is CASSYQGRTNPYEQYV.

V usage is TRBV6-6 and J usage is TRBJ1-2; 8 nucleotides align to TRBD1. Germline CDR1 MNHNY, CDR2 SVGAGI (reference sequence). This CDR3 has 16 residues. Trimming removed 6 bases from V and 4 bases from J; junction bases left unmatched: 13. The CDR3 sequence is CASSGHLRGQSYGYTF. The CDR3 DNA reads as TGTGCCAGCAGCGGTCACCTCAGGGGGCAAAGCTATGGCTACACCTTC.

This chain's CDR3 is CASSLFFRRTGELFF. CDR3 in DNA: TGTGCCAGCAGTTTATTTTTCAGGCGCACCGGGGAGCTGTTTTTT. The chain has TRBV12-3 or TRBV12-4 and TRBJ2-2; D gene unclear. The CDR3 length is 15 residues. The germline V and J ends were trimmed by 2 bases and 4 bases, with 11 bases remaining between them.

CDR3 DNA sequence: TGTGCCAGCAGCGTAGAAAGGGTGAGTGGACACCCCTACGAGCAGTACGTC. Translation gives CASSVERVSGHPYEQYV. V gene TRBV9 combines with J gene TRBJ2-7, with a weak D call TRBD1 (5 bases). There are 17 residues in the CDR3. Germline CDR1 SGDLS, CDR2 YYNGEE. The germline V and J ends were trimmed by 0 bases and 2 bases, with 18 bases remaining between them.

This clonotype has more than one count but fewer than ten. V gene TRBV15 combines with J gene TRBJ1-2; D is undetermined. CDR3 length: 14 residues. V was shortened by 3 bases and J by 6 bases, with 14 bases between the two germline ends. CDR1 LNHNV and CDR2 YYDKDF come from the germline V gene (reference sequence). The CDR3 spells CATSREGPVNGYTF. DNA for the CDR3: TGTGCCACCAGCAGGGAAGGGCCAGTAAATGGCTACACCTTC.

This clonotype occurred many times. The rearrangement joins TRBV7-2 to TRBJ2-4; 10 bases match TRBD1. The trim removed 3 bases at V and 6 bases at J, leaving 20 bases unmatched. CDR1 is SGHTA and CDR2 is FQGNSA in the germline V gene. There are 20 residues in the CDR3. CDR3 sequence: CASSLATVLDMGQGRNIQYF. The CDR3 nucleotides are TGTGCCAGCAGCTTGGCTACCGTCCTAGATATGGGACAGGGGAGAAACATTCAGTACTTC.

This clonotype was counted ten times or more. CDR3 sequence: CASSGTGGEDTQYF. The CDR3 DNA reads TGTGCCAGCAGCGGAACAGGGGGCGAAGATACGCAGTATTTT. The chain joins TRBV5-4 to TRBJ2-3; 9 positions agree with TRBD1. Germline V gene lookup returns CDR1 SGHNT and CDR2 YYREEE (reference sequence). The CDR3 covers 14 residues. V lost 4 bases to trimming and J lost 5 bases; unmatched junction nucleotides: 5.

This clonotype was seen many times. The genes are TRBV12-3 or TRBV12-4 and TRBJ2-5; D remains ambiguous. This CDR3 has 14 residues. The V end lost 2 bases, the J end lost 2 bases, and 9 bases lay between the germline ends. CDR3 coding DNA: TGTGCCAGCAGTTTACTTTCCAGACAAGAGACCCAGTACTTC. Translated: CASSLLSRQETQYF.

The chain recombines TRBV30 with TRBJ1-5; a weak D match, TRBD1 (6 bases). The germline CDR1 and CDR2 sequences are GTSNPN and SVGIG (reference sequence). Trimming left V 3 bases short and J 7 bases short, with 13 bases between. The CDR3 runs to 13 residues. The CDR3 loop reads CAWSQKGGQPQHF. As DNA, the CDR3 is TGTGCCTGGAGCCAGAAGGGGGGACAGCCCCAGCATTTT.

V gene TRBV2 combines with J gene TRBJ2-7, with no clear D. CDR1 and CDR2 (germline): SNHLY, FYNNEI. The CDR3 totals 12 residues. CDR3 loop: CATQSGETRQRV. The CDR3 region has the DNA TGTGCCACCCAGAGTGGGGAAACCAGACAAAGAGTC.

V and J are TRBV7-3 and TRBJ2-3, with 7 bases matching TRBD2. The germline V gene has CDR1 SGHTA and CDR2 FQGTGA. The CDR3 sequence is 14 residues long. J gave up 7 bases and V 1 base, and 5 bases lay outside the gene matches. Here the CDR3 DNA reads TGTGCCAGCAGCTTAAGCGCGGGGGATTATACGCAGTATTTT. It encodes CASSLSAGDYTQYF.

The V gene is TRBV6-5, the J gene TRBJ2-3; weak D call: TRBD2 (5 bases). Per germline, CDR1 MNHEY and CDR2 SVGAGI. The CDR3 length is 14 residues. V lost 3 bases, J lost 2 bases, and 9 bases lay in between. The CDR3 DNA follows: TGTGCCAGCAGTTATGTGGGAGCCACAGATACGCAGTATTTT. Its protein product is CASSYVGATDTQYF.

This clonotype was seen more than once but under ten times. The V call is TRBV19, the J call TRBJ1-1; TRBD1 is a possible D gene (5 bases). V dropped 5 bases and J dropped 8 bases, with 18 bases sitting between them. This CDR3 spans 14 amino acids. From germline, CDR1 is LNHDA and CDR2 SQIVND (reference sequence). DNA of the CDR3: TGTGCCAGTAGTCGGGACTCCCTGTCTTCCGAAGCTTTCTTT. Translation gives CASSRDSLSSEAFF.

The CDR3 loop is CASTFGQNTGELFF. CDR3 nucleotides: TGTGCCAGCACTTTCGGACAGAACACCGGGGAGCTGTTTTTT. The chain uses TRBV12-3 or TRBV12-4 and TRBJ2-2, with D maybe TRBD1 (5 bases). The CDR3 contains 14 residues. Trimming removed 7 bases at V and 1 base at J, with 10 bases between.

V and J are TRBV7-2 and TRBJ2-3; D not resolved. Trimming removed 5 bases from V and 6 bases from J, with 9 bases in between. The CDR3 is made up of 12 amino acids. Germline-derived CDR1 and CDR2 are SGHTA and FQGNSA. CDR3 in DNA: TGTGCCAGCAGCCCATTTTGGGATACGCAGTATTTT. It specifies CASSPFWDTQYF.

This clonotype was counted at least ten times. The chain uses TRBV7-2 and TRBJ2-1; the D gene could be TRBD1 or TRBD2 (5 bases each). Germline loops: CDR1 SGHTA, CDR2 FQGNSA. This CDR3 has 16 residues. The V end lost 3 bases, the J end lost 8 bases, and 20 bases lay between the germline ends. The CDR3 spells CASSFRFGMGDDEQFF. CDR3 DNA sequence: TGTGCCAGCAGCTTTAGATTCGGGATGGGGGATGATGAGCAGTTCTTC.

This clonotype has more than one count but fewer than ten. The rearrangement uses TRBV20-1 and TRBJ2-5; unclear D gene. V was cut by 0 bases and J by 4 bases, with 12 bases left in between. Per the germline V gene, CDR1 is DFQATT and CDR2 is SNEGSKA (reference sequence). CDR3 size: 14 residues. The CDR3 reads CSARDRKGPETQYF. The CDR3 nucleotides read TGCAGTGCTAGAGATCGGAAAGGCCCAGAGACCCAGTACTTC.